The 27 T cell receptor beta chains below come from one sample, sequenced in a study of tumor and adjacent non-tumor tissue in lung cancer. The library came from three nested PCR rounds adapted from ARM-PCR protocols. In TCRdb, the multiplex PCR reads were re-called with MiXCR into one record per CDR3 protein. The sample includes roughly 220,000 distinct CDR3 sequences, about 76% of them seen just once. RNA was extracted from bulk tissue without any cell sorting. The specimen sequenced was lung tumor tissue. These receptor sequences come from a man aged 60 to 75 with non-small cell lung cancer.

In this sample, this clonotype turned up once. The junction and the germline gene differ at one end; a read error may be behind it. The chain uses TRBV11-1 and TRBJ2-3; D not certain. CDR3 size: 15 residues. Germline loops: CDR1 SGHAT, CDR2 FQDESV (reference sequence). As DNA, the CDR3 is TGTGCCAGCAACTTAGTCTACAGCGACACAGATATTCATTATTTT. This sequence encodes CASNLVYSDTDIHYF.

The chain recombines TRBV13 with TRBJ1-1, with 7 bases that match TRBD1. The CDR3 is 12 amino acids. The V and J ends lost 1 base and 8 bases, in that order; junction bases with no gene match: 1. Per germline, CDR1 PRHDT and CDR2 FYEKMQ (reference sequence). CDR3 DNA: TGTGCCAGCAGCTTAGCCAGGGGGGAAGCTTTCTTT. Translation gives CASSLARGEAFF.

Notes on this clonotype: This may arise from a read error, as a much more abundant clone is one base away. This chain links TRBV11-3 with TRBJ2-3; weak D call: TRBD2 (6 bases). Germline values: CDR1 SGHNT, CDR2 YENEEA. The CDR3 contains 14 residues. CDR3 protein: CVSSEGLRGYTQYF. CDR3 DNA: TGTGTCAGCAGCGAAGGACTAAGAGGCTATACGCAGTATTTT.

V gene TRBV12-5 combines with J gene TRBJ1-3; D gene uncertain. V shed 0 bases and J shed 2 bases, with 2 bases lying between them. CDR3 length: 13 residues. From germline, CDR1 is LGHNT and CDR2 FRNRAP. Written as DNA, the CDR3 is TGTGCTAGTGGTTTGGTCCCTGGAAACACCATATATTTT. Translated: CASGLVPGNTIYF.

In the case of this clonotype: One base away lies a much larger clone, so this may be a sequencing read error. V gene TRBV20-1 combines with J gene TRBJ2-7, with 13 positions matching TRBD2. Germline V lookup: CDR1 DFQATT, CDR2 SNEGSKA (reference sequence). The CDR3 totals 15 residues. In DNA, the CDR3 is TGCAGTGCGGCTTCTGGGACTAGCGGGACCAACGAGCAGTGCTTC. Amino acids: CSAASGTSGTNEQCF.

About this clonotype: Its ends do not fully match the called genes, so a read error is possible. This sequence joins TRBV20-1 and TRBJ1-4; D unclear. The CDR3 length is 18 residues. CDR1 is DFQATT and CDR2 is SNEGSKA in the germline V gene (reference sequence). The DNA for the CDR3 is TGCAGTGCTAGAGATAGGGCCCCCCAGGCTCGTCTTAATGAAAAATTGTTTTTT. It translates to CSARDRAPQARLNEKLFF.

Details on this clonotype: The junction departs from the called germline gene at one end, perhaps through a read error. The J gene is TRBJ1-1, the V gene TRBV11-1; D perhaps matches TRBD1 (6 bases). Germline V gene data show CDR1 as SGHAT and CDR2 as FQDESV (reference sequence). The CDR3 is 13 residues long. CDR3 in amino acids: CASTRDMQTEAFF. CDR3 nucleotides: TGTGCTAGCACCAGGGACATGCAGACTGAAGCTTTCTTT. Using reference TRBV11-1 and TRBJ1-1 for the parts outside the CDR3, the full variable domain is EAEVAQSPRYKITEKSQAVAFWCDPISGHATLYWYRQILGQGPELLVQFQDESVVDDSQLPKDRFSAERLKGVDSTLKIQPAELGDSAMYLCASTRDMQTEAFFGQGTRLTVV.

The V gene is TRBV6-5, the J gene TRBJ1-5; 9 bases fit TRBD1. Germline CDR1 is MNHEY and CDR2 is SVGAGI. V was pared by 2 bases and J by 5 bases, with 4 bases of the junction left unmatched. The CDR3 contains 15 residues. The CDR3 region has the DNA TGTGCCAGCAGTTACGGGACAGGGAGTCATCAGCCCCAGCATTTT. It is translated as CASSYGTGSHQPQHF.

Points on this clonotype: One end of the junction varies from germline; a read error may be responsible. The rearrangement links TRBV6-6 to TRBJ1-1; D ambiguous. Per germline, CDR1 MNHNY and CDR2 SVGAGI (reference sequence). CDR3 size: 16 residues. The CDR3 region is CASSNRLDGWNAEAFF. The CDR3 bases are TGTGCCAGCAGTAACCGCCTGGACGGATGGAACGCTGAAGCTTTCTTT.

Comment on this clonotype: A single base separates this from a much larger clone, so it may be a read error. CDR3 in amino acids: CSAPARGGEREEQFF. The DNA of the CDR3 is TGCAGCGCGCCAGCACGGGGGGGCGAGAGGGAGGAGCAGTTCTTC. The V call is TRBV20-1, the J call TRBJ2-1, with TRBD2 matching over 8 bases. Germline V gene sequence: CDR1 DFQATT, CDR2 SNEGSKA (reference sequence). The CDR3 totals 15 residues.

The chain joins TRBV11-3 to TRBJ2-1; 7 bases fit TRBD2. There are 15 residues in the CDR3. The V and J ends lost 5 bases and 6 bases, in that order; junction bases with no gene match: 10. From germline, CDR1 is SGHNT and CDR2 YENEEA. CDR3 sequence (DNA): TGTGCCAGCAGCATAAGCCGGGAGGCGAGCAATGAGCAGTTCTTC. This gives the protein CASSISREASNEQFF.

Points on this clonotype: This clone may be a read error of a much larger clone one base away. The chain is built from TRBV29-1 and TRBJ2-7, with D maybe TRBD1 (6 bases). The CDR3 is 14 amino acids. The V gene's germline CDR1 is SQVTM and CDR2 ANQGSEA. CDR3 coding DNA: TGCAGGGTTGATGGTGGCCAGGGGCGCGGCGAGCAGTACTTC. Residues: CRVDGGQGRGEQYF.

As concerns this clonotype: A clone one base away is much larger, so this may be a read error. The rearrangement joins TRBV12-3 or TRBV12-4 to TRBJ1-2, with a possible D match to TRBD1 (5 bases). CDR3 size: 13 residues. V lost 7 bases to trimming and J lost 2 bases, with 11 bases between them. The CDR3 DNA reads TGTGCCAGCATCTTATGGGGGAACTATGGCTACACCTTC. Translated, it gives CASILWGNYGYTF.

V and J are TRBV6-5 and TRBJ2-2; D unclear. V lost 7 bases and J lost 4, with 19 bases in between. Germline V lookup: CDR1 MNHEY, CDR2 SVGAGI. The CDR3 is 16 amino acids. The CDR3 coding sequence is TGTGCCAGCAAGTTCGGGTTAACAGAGAGCACCGGGGAGCTGTTTTTT. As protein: CASKFGLTESTGELFF.

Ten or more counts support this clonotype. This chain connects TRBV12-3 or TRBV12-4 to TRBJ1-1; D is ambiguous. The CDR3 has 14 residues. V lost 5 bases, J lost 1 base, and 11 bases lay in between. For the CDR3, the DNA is TGTGCCAGCAGTCCCTCCGGGAGGAACACTGAAGCTTTCTTT. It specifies CASSPSGRNTEAFF.

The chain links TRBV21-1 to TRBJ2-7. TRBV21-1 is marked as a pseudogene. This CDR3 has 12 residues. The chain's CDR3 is CASSKEDYEQYF. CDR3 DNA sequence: TGTGCCAGCAGCAAAGAGGATTACGAGCAGTACTTC.

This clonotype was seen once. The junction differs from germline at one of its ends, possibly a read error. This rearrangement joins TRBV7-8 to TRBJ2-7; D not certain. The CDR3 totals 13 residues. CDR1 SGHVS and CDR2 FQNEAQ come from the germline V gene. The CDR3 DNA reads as TGTGCCGGCAGCCTCCAGAGCGCTAAAGAGCAGTACTTC. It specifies CAGSLQSAKEQYF.

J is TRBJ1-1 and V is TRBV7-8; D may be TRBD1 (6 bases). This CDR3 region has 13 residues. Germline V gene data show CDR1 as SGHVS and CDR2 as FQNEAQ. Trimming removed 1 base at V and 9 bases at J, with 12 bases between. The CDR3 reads CASSLGQVVKAFF. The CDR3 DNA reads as TGTGCCAGCAGCTTAGGACAGGTGGTTAAAGCTTTCTTT.

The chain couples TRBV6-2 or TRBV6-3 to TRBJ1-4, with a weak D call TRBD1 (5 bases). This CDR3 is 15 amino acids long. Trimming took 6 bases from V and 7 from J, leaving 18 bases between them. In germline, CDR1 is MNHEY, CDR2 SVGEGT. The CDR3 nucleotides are TGTGCCAGCAGAAATACAGGCCGGACGACTGAAAAACTGTTTTTT. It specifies CASRNTGRTTEKLFF.

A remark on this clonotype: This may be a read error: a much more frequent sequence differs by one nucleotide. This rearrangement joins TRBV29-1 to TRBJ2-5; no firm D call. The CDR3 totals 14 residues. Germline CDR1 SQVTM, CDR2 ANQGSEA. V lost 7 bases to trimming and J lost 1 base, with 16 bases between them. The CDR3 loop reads CSGAGTWFQETQYF. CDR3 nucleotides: TGCAGCGGGGCAGGTACGTGGTTCCAAGAGACCCAGTACTTC.

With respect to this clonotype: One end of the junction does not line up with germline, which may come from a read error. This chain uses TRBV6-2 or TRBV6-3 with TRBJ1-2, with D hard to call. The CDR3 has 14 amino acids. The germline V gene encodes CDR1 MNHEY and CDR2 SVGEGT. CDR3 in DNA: TGTGCCAACAGTTACGCCCCAGGAAACTATGGCTACACTTTC. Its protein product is CANSYAPGNYGYTF.

This chain's CDR3 is CATKQQGYQETQYF. The CDR3 coding sequence is TGTGCCACTAAACAACAGGGCTACCAAGAGACCCAGTACTTC. The chain employs TRBV6-5 and TRBJ2-5; perhaps TRBD1 as D (6 bases). The CDR3 spans 14 residues. V gave up 10 bases and J gave up 0 bases, with 15 bases separating them. Germline V CDR1 and CDR2: MNHEY, SVGAGI.

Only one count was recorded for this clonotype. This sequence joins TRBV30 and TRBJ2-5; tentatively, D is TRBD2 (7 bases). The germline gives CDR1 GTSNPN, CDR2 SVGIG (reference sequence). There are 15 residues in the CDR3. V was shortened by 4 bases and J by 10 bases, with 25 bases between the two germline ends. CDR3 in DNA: TGTGCCTGGACGGAGACAGGACGTGGGGGAGGGAACCAGTACTTC. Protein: CAWTETGRGGGNQYF.

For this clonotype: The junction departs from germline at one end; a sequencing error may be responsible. In nucleotides, the CDR3 is TGCAGTGCTACATTCTCCGAGAACACCGTGGAGCTGTTTTTT. As protein: CSATFSENTVELFF. V and J are TRBV20-1 and TRBJ2-2; no clear D. From germline, CDR1 is DFQATT and CDR2 SNEGSKA (reference sequence). The CDR3 totals 14 residues.

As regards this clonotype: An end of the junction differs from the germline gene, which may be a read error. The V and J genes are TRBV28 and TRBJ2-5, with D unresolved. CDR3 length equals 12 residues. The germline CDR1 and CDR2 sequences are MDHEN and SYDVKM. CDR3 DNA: TGTACCAGCAGTTTGGTACGGCGAGGCCAGTACTTC. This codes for CTSSLVRRGQYF. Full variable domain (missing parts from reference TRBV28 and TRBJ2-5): DVKVTQSSRYLVKRTGEKVFLECVQDMDHENMFWYRQDPGLGLRLIYFSYDVKMKEKGDIPEGYSVSREKKERFSLILESASTNQTSMYLCTSSLVRRGQYFGPGTRLLVL.

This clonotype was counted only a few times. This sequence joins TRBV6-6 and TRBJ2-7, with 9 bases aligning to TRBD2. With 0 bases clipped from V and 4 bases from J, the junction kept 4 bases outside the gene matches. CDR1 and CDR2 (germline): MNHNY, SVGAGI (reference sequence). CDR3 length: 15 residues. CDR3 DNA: TGTGCCAGCAGTTACTCTGGCGGGGGGGAATACGAGCAGTACTTC. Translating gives CASSYSGGGEYEQYF.

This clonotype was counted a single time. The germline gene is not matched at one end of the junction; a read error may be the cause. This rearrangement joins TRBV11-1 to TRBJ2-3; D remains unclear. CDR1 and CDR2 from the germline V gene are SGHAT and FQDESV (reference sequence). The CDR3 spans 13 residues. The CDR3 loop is CVSSLKGTDAQYF. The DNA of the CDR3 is TGTGTCAGCAGCCTTAAGGGCACAGATGCGCAGTATTTT.